This record concerns one T cell receptor (beta chain) sequence. These data originate in a study of blood T cell repertoires in COVID-19. Looking at the study overall: Samples taken during acute and convalescent COVID-19 were collected in the United States, Italy and Spain.

With 11 bases removed from V and 3 bases from J, the gap between germline ends came to 16 bases. The CDR3 contains 13 residues. CDR1 is ENHRY, CDR2 SYGVKD, per germline. In the original analysis: Reference gene primer amplification yielded estimated nucleated cell counts. The method was immunoSEQ multiplex PCR; TCRdb's version includes in-frame clones alone and lacks a portion of them. Clone size and V and J calls were adopted from that table, with D and trimming inferred from the DNA. The table has around 250,000 clones, around four fifths seen once; the top ten hold about 2%. The TCR comes from a man under 40 who had recovered from COVID-19. The genes are TRBV10-3 and TRBJ1-1; D is possibly TRBD1 (6 bases). The sequenced material came from peripheral blood. CDR3 nucleotides: TGTGCCCATCAAAGAAACAGGGACACTGAAGCTTTCTTT. It specifies CAHQRNRDTEAFF.